Described below is a single TCR beta chain sequence and its context. This receptor's antigen is unknown. No quality values exist for individual bases; no much larger clone is one base distant. The germline V gene gives CDR1 as SGHRS and CDR2 as YFSETQ. Including cysteine and phenylalanine, the CDR3 has 17 amino acids. Of the read, only the CDR3 DNA is kept; its 51 bases are in frame from base 1. Trimming takes 3 bases from V and 4 bases from J, and the germline ends sit 20 bases apart. This record comes from a study of OX40 agonist ivuxolimab in advanced cancers. With respect to the entire study: The costimulatory receptor OX40 (CD134) was targeted by ivuxolimab, a fully human IgG2 agonistic monoclonal antibody. Intravenous ivuxolimab was administered to patients every 2 weeks at six dose levels: 0.01, 0.1, 0.3, 1.5, 3 and 10 mg/kg. Of the roughly 50 dose-escalation patients, hepatocellular carcinoma was present in around 19, melanoma in roughly 15, renal cell carcinoma in 9 and head and neck cancer in 9. In the dose-escalation cohort, approximately 82% of patients were male, and the mean age was 60 years with a range of about 23 to 79. Patients were allowed to have had prior anti-PD-1, anti-PD-L1 or anti-CTLA-4 therapy, and 40% of the dose-escalation patients had previously received checkpoint inhibitors. Partial responses occurred in three dose-escalation patients, of whom one had hepatocellular carcinoma and two had cutaneous melanoma. The purpose of peripheral TCRbeta sequencing was to test whether ivuxolimab changed TCR sequence diversity and led to clonal T-cell expansion. The paper covers the monotherapy dose-escalation part of the phase I ivuxolimab trial, which included N = 52 patients.

Patients with autoimmune disease history or receiving systemic immunosuppression were excluded from the trial. Peripheral blood for TCR sequencing was collected from all dose cohorts at baseline, on cycle 4 day 1, and on cycle 7 day 1. The samples were taken from a phase I, first-in-human, multicenter, open-label dose-escalation trial of ivuxolimab. Adults with locally advanced or metastatic head and neck squamous cell, hepatocellular, melanoma or renal cell carcinoma were enrolled in the trial. Before TCR sequencing, CD4+ T cells and CD8+ T cells were sorted from peripheral blood as separate populations. To sequence the TCRbeta CDR3 region, genomic DNA was isolated from the sorted cells. The immunoSEQ Assay was used to sequence the TCRbeta CDR3 regions. The table comes from immuneACCESS by way of TCRdb, which keeps in-frame sequences with V and J called. Part of the clones is missing from these tables; in studies checked, under half for an unresolved V gene and the rest for unknown reasons. The sample table records about 30,000 clones; around 83% of these occur just once. The ten largest clones add up to roughly a quarter of the sample.

The paper's findings and limits, for the study overall: The antigen specificity of the clonally expanded peripheral T cells was not determined. After ivuxolimab, more expanded clones were found on average in CD8+ T cells than in CD4+ T cells. At doses of 0.1 to 3.0 mg/kg, clonal expansion of both CD4+ and CD8+ T cells in blood was seen between baseline and week 6. Partial responders in the 0.1-3.0 mg/kg groups had among the lowest normalized peripheral clonal expansion, especially among CD8+ T cells. Low levels of normalized T-cell clonal expansion were also shown by some nonresponding patients.

This receptor chain uses TRBV5-1 and TRBJ2-1; 6 matching bases give a weak D call of TRBD2. The source material was CD4+ or CD8+ T cells sorted from blood, sampled in a trial of the OX40 agonist ivuxolimab. The sequence was obtained from an adult with an advanced solid tumor such as melanoma, head and neck, liver or kidney cancer. The DNA sequence is as follows: TGCGCCAGCAGCTCTAGACTAGTAGGTGTGGGTTACAATGAGCAGTTCTTC. Its amino acids are CASSSRLVGVGYNEQFF.